This is a list of T cell receptor beta chains from one sample in a study of control samples from healthy donors and cancer patients. TCRdb's table, derived via immunoSEQ multiplex PCR, lists solely in-frame clones and lacks some. The sample lists approximately 94,000 clones; 80% to 95% were seen once. The sequencing sample was made of blood. Receptors originate from a woman aged 25 to 39 in good health. The CDR3 runs from the conserved cysteine through the conserved F or W. The order of the fields is D gene, V gene, clone size, CDR3 length, J gene, CDR3 protein, CDR3 DNA. The D gene is left open where the match is weak. Size tells how often a clone was seen (once, few, many) or the class of an expanded clone, and some rows leave it out.

>TRBD2|TRBV27|-|16|TRBJ2-5
CASSLRLAGRRETQYF
TGTGCCAGCAGTTTAAGGCTAGCGGGGAGGCGGGAGACCCAGTACTTC
>TRBD2|TRBV3-1/TRBV3-2|-|23|TRBJ2-3
CASSQEFFGVGLAGGPGTDTQYF
TGTGCCAGCAGCCAAGAATTTTTTGGGGTGGGGCTAGCGGGAGGGCCGGGAACAGATACGCAGTATTTT
>TRBD1|TRBV5-1|-|14|TRBJ1-3
CASSLGQGGNTIYF
TGCGCCAGCAGCTTGGGACAGGGCGGAAACACCATATATTTT
>-|TRBV19|-|14|TRBJ1-1
CASNLQGMNTEAFF
TGTGCCAGTAACCTACAGGGTATGAACACTGAAGCTTTCTTT
>TRBD1|TRBV6-2/TRBV6-3|once|15|TRBJ1-4
CASSSFQGEDEKLFF
TGTGCCAGCAGTTCATTCCAGGGGGAAGATGAAAAACTGTTTTTT
>TRBD1|TRBV28|-|14|TRBJ2-7
CASSRWTGAYEQYF
TGTGCCAGCAGTCGATGGACAGGGGCCTACGAGCAGTACTTC
>-|TRBV7-9|-|15|TRBJ2-7
CASSSGSSLLYEQYF
TGTGCCAGCAGCTCGGGCAGTTCCTTACTCTACGAGCAGTACTTC
>-|TRBV2|-|14|TRBJ1-2
CASSEEVATGGYTF
TGTGCCAGCAGTGAAGAAGTGGCGACCGGTGGCTACACCTTC
>TRBD2|TRBV2|-|16|TRBJ2-7
CASSELPSGRTYEQYF
TGTGCCAGCAGTGAATTGCCCAGCGGGAGGACCTACGAGCAGTACTTC
>TRBD2|TRBV7-8|-|20|TRBJ2-1
CASSLASGTSEGRRYNEQFF
TGTGCCAGCAGCTTAGCTTCCGGGACTAGCGAAGGAAGGCGGTACAATGAGCAGTTCTTC
>-|TRBV28|-|11|TRBJ2-5
CASSFLAAQYF
TGTGCCAGCAGTTTCCTGGCGGCCCAGTACTTC
>TRBD1|TRBV11-2|-|19|TRBJ1-2
CASSSAGGQGQRGSYGYTF
TGTGCCAGCAGCTCGGCGGGGGGACAGGGTCAACGGGGAAGCTATGGCTACACCTTC
>TRBD1|TRBV18|once|15|TRBJ1-6
CASSDRQGRNSPLHF
TGTGCCAGCTCAGATCGACAGGGGAGGAATTCACCCCTCCACTTT
>TRBD2|TRBV27|-|16|TRBJ2-3
CASSLRLAGGKDTQYF
TGTGCCAGCAGTCTTAGACTAGCGGGGGGGAAAGATACGCAGTATTTT
>-|TRBV7-9|-|13|TRBJ2-5
CASSFGRVETQYF
TGTGCCAGCAGCTTTGGCCGGGTAGAGACCCAGTACTTC
>TRBD1|TRBV28|-|16|TRBJ1-1
CASSHRKGQKNTEAFF
TGTGCCAGCAGCCATAGAAAGGGACAGAAGAACACTGAAGCTTTCTTT
>TRBD1|TRBV7-9|-|15|TRBJ1-1
CASSIGTGLSTEAFF
TGTGCCAGCAGCATCGGGACAGGGTTGAGCACTGAAGCTTTCTTT
>-|TRBV5-1|-|16|TRBJ2-2
CASSWSGTSNTGELFF
TGCGCCAGCAGCTGGTCCGGGACTTCGAACACCGGGGAGCTGTTTTTT
>-|TRBV18|-|16|TRBJ1-5
CASSPPEAGRNQPQHF
TGTGCCAGCTCACCACCGGAGGCAGGGCGCAATCAGCCCCAGCATTTT
>-|TRBV10-1|-|17|TRBJ2-3
CASSESGGPPSTDTQYF
TGCGCCAGCAGTGAGTCGGGCGGACCACCTAGCACAGATACGCAGTATTTT
>-|TRBV7-6|-|13|TRBJ2-1
CASSLGSYNEQFF
TGTGCCAGCAGCTTGGGCTCCTACAATGAGCAGTTCTTC
>-|TRBV5-4|-|15|TRBJ2-7
CASSLARDRYYEQYF
TGTGCCAGCAGCTTGGCCCGAGACAGATACTACGAGCAGTACTTC
>-|TRBV27|-|14|TRBJ1-5
CASSLSLSNQPQHF
TGTGCCAGCAGTTTATCATTAAGCAATCAGCCCCAGCATTTT
>TRBD1|TRBV12-5|-|15|TRBJ1-6
CASGLASGQNSPLHF
TGTGCTAGTGGTTTGGCTTCGGGACAGAATTCACCCCTCCACTTT
>-|TRBV5-6|-|15|TRBJ1-2
CASSPVWGSNYGYTF
TGTGCCAGCAGCCCCGTTTGGGGTTCTAACTATGGCTACACCTTC
>TRBD1|TRBV6-2/TRBV6-3|once|15|TRBJ1-5
CASSRQGQGNQPQHF
TGTGCCAGCAGTCGACAAGGACAGGGCAATCAGCCCCAGCATTTT
>TRBD2|TRBV7-9|-|18|TRBJ2-2
CASSSSGAGGQVTGELFF
TGTGCCAGCAGCTCCTCCGGGGCGGGAGGGCAGGTCACCGGGGAGCTGTTTTTT
>TRBD1|TRBV2|-|14|TRBJ2-3
CASLRGQDTDTQYF
TGTGCCAGTCTCAGGGGGCAGGACACAGATACGCAGTATTTT
>-|TRBV5-1|-|13|TRBJ1-1
CASSWEGDTEAFF
TGCGCCAGCAGCTGGGAGGGGGACACTGAAGCTTTCTTT
>TRBD1|TRBV10-3|-|14|TRBJ1-6
CAIRTGTGDSPLHF
TGTGCCATCAGAACCGGGACAGGGGATTCACCCCTCCACTTT
>TRBD1|TRBV11-2|-|14|TRBJ2-2
CASSSDRGHGELFF
TGTGCCAGCAGCTCGGACAGGGGCCACGGGGAGCTGTTTTTT
>-|TRBV21-1|-|16|TRBJ2-4
CASSKIRDSSKNIQYF
TGTGCCAGCAGCAAAATCCGGGACAGTTCCAAAAACATTCAGTACTTC
>-|TRBV15|few|14|TRBJ2-3
CATSRGGATDTQYF
TGTGCCACCAGCAGAGGGGGTGCCACAGATACGCAGTATTTT
>TRBD1|TRBV3-1/TRBV3-2|-|15|TRBJ1-1
CASSFAGQGNTEAFF
TGTGCCAGCAGCTTTGCCGGACAGGGAAACACTGAAGCTTTCTTT
>TRBD2|TRBV3-1/TRBV3-2|-|14|TRBJ2-1
CASSQVGGRTEQFF
TGTGCCAGCAGCCAAGTGGGCGGGAGGACTGAGCAGTTCTTC
>-|TRBV9|-|13|TRBJ2-7
CASSALRTSEQYF
TGTGCCAGCAGCGCGCTCCGGACATCGGAGCAGTACTTC
>-|TRBV18|-|12|TRBJ2-7
CASSPPLNEQYF
TGTGCCAGCTCACCACCGTTGAACGAGCAGTACTTC
>TRBD1|TRBV24-1|-|16|TRBJ2-2
CATSDPRQGRTGELFF
TGTGCCACCAGTGACCCTCGACAGGGAAGAACCGGGGAGCTGTTTTTT
>TRBD1|TRBV3-1/TRBV3-2|few|17|TRBJ1-2
CASSQERQGFANYGYTF
TGTGCCAGCAGCCAAGAAAGACAGGGGTTCGCTAACTATGGCTACACCTTC
>TRBD1|TRBV30|many|15|TRBJ2-7
CAWSLPLGTGGEQYF
TGTGCCTGGAGTCTGCCACTTGGGACAGGAGGCGAGCAGTACTTC
>-|TRBV9|-|14|TRBJ2-3
CASSTRWNTDTQYF
TGTGCCAGCAGCACCCGATGGAACACAGATACGCAGTATTTT
>TRBD1|TRBV5-8|-|15|TRBJ1-4
CASSPGQGGEEKLFF
TGTGCCAGCAGCCCAGGACAGGGAGGGGAAGAAAAACTGTTTTTT
>TRBD1|TRBV15|-|15|TRBJ2-3
CATSAHRGEADTQYF
TGTGCCACCAGCGCTCACAGGGGGGAGGCAGATACGCAGTATTTT
>TRBD2|TRBV27|-|14|TRBJ2-5
CASTSGGVQETQYF
TGTGCCAGCACTAGCGGGGGGGTGCAAGAGACCCAGTACTTC
>TRBD1|TRBV3-1/TRBV3-2|-|13|TRBJ1-1
CASSRQGNTEAFF
TGTGCCAGCAGCAGACAGGGGAACACTGAAGCTTTCTTT
>-|TRBV27|-|13|TRBJ1-2
CASSYENRDGYTF
TGTGCCAGCAGTTACGAGAACAGGGATGGCTACACCTTC
>TRBD2|TRBV6-2/TRBV6-3|once|16|TRBJ2-3
CASSWRTSLRADTQYF
TGTGCCAGCAGTTGGAGGACTAGTCTTCGCGCAGATACGCAGTATTTT
>-|TRBV10-3|once|14|TRBJ1-6
CAISESGDNSPLHF
TGTGCCATCAGTGAGTCTGGGGATAATTCACCCCTCCACTTT
>-|TRBV5-1|-|13|TRBJ1-2
CASSLGRAYGYTF
TGCGCCAGCAGTCTAGGACGGGCCTATGGCTACACCTTC
>-|TRBV5-1|-|15|TRBJ1-5
CASSEGMDGNQPQHF
TGCGCCAGCAGCGAGGGGATGGACGGAAATCAGCCCCAGCATTTT
>-|TRBV24-1|-|15|TRBJ2-7
CATSDGMGSSYEQYF
TGTGCCACCAGTGATGGGATGGGAAGCTCCTACGAGCAGTACTTC
>TRBD2|TRBV5-1|-|17|TRBJ2-2
CASSLAGSGRNTGELFF
TGCGCCAGCAGCTTGGCCGGTAGCGGGAGGAACACCGGGGAGCTGTTTTTT
>TRBD1|TRBV4-1|-|15|TRBJ1-1
CASSQTGGLNTEAFF
TGCGCCAGCAGCCAAACAGGGGGCCTGAACACTGAAGCTTTCTTT
>-|TRBV3-1/TRBV3-2|once|14|TRBJ1-5
CASSQRQINQPQHF
TGTGCCAGCAGCCAAAGGCAGATCAATCAGCCCCAGCATTTT
>TRBD1|TRBV3-1/TRBV3-2|-|14|TRBJ2-2
CASSPRQGAGELFF
TGTGCCAGCAGCCCTCGACAGGGGGCCGGGGAGCTGTTTTTT
>-|TRBV6-2/TRBV6-3|-|14|TRBJ1-2
CASSYSTLIYGYTF
TGTGCCAGCAGTTACTCGACGCTGATCTATGGCTACACCTTC
>-|TRBV6-2/TRBV6-3|-|15|TRBJ2-3
CASSYARVSTDTQYF
TGTGCCAGCAGTTACGCCAGGGTTAGCACAGATACGCAGTATTTT
>TRBD1|TRBV2|-|14|TRBJ1-4
CASGRTGRGEKLFF
TGTGCCAGCGGGAGGACAGGACGGGGTGAAAAACTGTTTTTT
>-|TRBV5-6|once|16|TRBJ2-4
CASSLWKHVTKNIQYF
TGTGCCAGCAGCTTGTGGAAACATGTCACTAAAAACATTCAGTACTTC